This is a list of T cell receptor beta chains from one sample in a study of CD8+CD57+ T cells in acquired aplastic anemia. TCRdb used MiXCR to reprocess the reads, holding one entry per CDR3 protein. Here the sample spans around 170,000 distinct CDR3 sequences, 46% being singletons. The sample taken for sequencing was sorted CD4+, CD8+, or CD8+CD57+ T cells (not recorded which) from PBMCs. These TCRs come from a human donor in good health. Both conserved end residues are part of each CDR3. Fields, in order: D gene, J gene, clone size, V gene, CDR3 protein, CDR3 DNA. The D gene is left open where the match is weak. Clone size is shown for a subset of rows, as once, few, many or a class of expanded clone.

.	TRBJ1-4	.	TRBV29-1	CSVQAGTNEKLFF	TGCAGCGTGCAGGCAGGGACTAATGAAAAACTGTTTTTT
TRBD2	TRBJ2-7	many	TRBV5-6	CASSFGGLAATYEQYF	TGTGCCAGCAGCTTCGGTGGGCTAGCGGCCACCTACGAGCAGTACTTC
TRBD1	TRBJ1-2	.	TRBV29-1	CSVTRTGTGGAGSGYTF	TGCAGCGTTACAAGAACCGGGACAGGGGGCGCAGGCAGCGGCTACACCTTC
.	TRBJ1-2	.	TRBV4-1	CASSQVNGYTF	TGCGCCAGCAGCCAAGTTAATGGCTACACCTTC
.	TRBJ2-1	few	TRBV10-3	CAISEPGTAFNEQFF	TGTGCCATCAGTGAGCCGGGGACCGCCTTCAATGAGCAGTTCTTC
TRBD1	TRBJ2-7	.	TRBV5-6	CASSSGQGWQQYF	TGTGCCAGCAGCTCGGGACAGGGGTGGCAGCAGTACTTC
.	TRBJ1-6	.	TRBV6-4	CASSDNSNSPLHF	TGTGCCAGCAGTGACAACAGTAATTCACCCCTCCACTTT
.	TRBJ2-6	few	TRBV6-1	CASSVVGVGSGANVLTF	TGTGCCAGCAGTGTCGTGGGGGTGGGATCTGGGGCCAACGTCCTGACTTTC
TRBD1	TRBJ1-6	.	TRBV20-1	CSARDWDRFPLHF	TGCAGTGCTAGAGATTGGGACAGGTTTCCCCTCCACTTT
TRBD2	TRBJ2-5	many	TRBV24-1	CATSDFGTSGMETQYF	TGTGCCACCAGTGATTTCGGGACTAGCGGGATGGAGACCCAGTACTTC
.	TRBJ2-7	many	TRBV5-1	CASSLEPGDYAYEQYF	TGCGCCAGCAGCTTGGAGCCCGGTGATTACGCCTACGAGCAGTACTTC
.	TRBJ2-3	few	TRBV7-2	CASSRWRDTQYF	TGTGCCAGCAGCCGGTGGAGAGATACGCAGTATTTT
.	TRBJ2-7	many	TRBV12-3/TRBV12-4	CASSFLRGHEQYF	TGTGCCAGCAGTTTCCTTAGGGGTCACGAGCAGTACTTC
.	TRBJ2-1	many	TRBV2	CASWDHRIHEQFF	TGTGCCAGCTGGGACCACCGGATCCATGAGCAGTTCTTC
.	TRBJ2-7	.	TRBV9	CASSVAKGYEQYF	TGTGCCAGCAGCGTAGCTAAGGGATACGAGCAGTACTTC
.	TRBJ1-5	.	TRBV2	CASSDVRSNQPQHF	TGTGCCAGCAGCGATGTACGTAGCAATCAGCCCCAGCATTTT
TRBD1	TRBJ1-5	.	TRBV19	CASSGRGQPQHF	TGTGCCAGTAGTGGCAGGGGGCAGCCCCAGCATTTT
.	TRBJ2-7	.	TRBV6-1	CASSSNPRGYEQYF	TGTGCCAGCAGCTCGAACCCCAGAGGCTACGAGCAGTACTTC
.	TRBJ2-3	many	TRBV7-2	CASSLRHKQDTQYF	TGTGCCAGCAGCTTACGGCACAAACAAGATACGCAGTATTTT
TRBD1	TRBJ1-2	.	TRBV29-1	CSVTGEDTF	TGCAGCGTCACAGGGGAAGACACCTTC
.	TRBJ2-7	many	TRBV6-1	CASSSPGLSYEQYF	TGTGCCAGCAGTTCGCCAGGTCTTTCCTACGAGCAGTACTTC
TRBD1	TRBJ1-2	.	TRBV10-3	CAIHPDRGDYGYTF	TGTGCCATCCATCCCGACAGGGGCGACTATGGCTACACCTTC
.	TRBJ2-7	many	TRBV20-1	CSARDGGRGAYEQYF	TGCAGTGCTAGAGATGGGGGCAGAGGGGCCTACGAGCAGTACTTC
TRBD1	TRBJ2-7	many	TRBV20-1	CSASGNRGYEQYF	TGCAGTGCTAGTGGGAACAGGGGTTACGAGCAGTACTTC
TRBD1	TRBJ1-3	many	TRBV25-1	CASSAITGGANTIYF	TGTGCCAGCAGTGCCATCACAGGGGGCGCGAACACCATATATTTT
TRBD1	TRBJ1-2	many	TRBV2	CASRGDSGYGYTF	TGTGCCAGCAGGGGGGACAGCGGCTATGGCTACACCTTC
TRBD1	TRBJ2-7	.	TRBV18	CASSPDRSSYEQYF	TGTGCCAGCTCACCGGACAGGAGCTCCTACGAGCAGTACTTC
.	TRBJ2-3	.	TRBV24-1	CATSDSGGSVSDTQYF	TGTGCCACCAGTGACTCGGGTGGGAGTGTCTCAGATACGCAGTATTTT
.	TRBJ2-2	many	TRBV5-1	CASSPNRDFTGELFF	TGCGCCAGCAGCCCAAACAGGGATTTCACCGGGGAGCTGTTTTTT
TRBD2	TRBJ2-5	many	TRBV14	CASSQQLAGETQYF	TGTGCCAGCAGCCAGCAACTAGCGGGAGAGACCCAGTACTTC
TRBD2	TRBJ2-2	once	TRBV2	CASGTRKGTGDPFF	TGTGCCTCCGGGACTAGGAAAGGCACCGGGGATCCGTTTTTT
.	TRBJ1-6	.	TRBV19	CASSQGIGNPLHF	TGTGCCAGCAGCCAAGGTATAGGGAACCCCCTCCACTTT
.	TRBJ2-1	.	TRBV5-8	CASSRTVSSYNEQFF	TGTGCCAGCAGCCGGACGGTGAGCTCCTACAATGAGCAGTTCTTC
.	TRBJ2-7	.	TRBV7-6	CASSLSGVASEQYF	TGTGCCAGCAGCTTATCCGGGGTAGCGTCCGAGCAGTACTTC
.	TRBJ1-2	.	TRBV7-2	CASSLDGSPSGYTF	TGTGCCAGCAGCTTAGATGGGTCACCCTCCGGCTACACCTTC
.	TRBJ2-2	many	TRBV7-2	CASSEPGRYTGELFF	TGTGCCAGCAGCGAGCCGGGCCGGTACACCGGGGAGCTGTTTTTT
.	TRBJ1-6	.	TRBV6-4	CASSNGKSSPLHF	TGTGCCAGCAGTAATGGGAAGAGCTCACCCCTCCACTTT
.	TRBJ2-7	few	TRBV18	CASSTSADYEQYF	TGTGCCAGCTCGACCTCGGCGGACTACGAGCAGTACTTC
.	TRBJ2-5	few	TRBV19	CASSSDQETQYF	TGTGCCAGTAGTTCGGACCAAGAGACCCAGTACTTC
.	TRBJ1-1	once	TRBV30	CAWSPGRGEAFF	TGTGCCTGGAGTCCCGGGAGGGGTGAAGCTTTCTTT
TRBD1	TRBJ1-1	many	TRBV7-9	CASTLTGAKNTEAFF	TGTGCCAGCACCTTAACAGGGGCGAAGAACACTGAAGCTTTCTTT
.	TRBJ2-5	.	TRBV7-8	CASMRVRETQYF	TGTGCCAGCATGAGGGTTCGAGAGACCCAGTACTTC
.	TRBJ2-4	.	TRBV2	CASSSDSANIQYF	TGTGCCAGCAGTTCGGACTCGGCAAACATTCAGTACTTC
TRBD2	TRBJ2-5	many	TRBV6-1	CASITSGRVQETQYF	TGTGCCAGCATAACTAGCGGGAGAGTGCAAGAGACCCAGTACTTC
.	TRBJ2-1	.	TRBV19	CASSMWQGYNEQFF	TGTGCCAGTAGTATGTGGCAGGGTTACAATGAGCAGTTCTTC
.	TRBJ2-3	many	TRBV24-1	CATGERAATDTQYF	TGTGCCACCGGTGAGCGGGCGGCCACAGATACGCAGTATTTT